This T cell receptor (beta chain) was captured in a study of blood T cell repertoires in COVID-19. Across the study: Sources were T cells, B-cell-depleted T cells, or PBMCs; the material itself was cDNA or gDNA.

This clone was found a few times. Other DNA sequences in this specimen translate into the identical CDR3. Per the germline V gene, CDR1 is KGHDR and CDR2 is SFDVKD. V trimming: 6 bases; J trimming: 6 bases; junction bases outside the gene matches: 2. The CDR3 covers 12 residues. Produced via immunoSEQ multiplex PCR; TCRdb's table is partial and in-frame only. The sample has under 250,000 clones; 84% are singletons. The TCR was taken from a woman between 50 and 59 years old with active or convalescent COVID-19. V gene TRBV24-1 combines with J gene TRBJ2-3; 7 positions match TRBD2. Sequences were obtained from peripheral blood. CDR3 nucleotide sequence: TGTGCCACCAGTCCCGGGGGGGATACGCAGTATTTT. It specifies CATSPGGDTQYF.